Shown below are 7 T cell receptor beta chains from a single sample sequenced in a study of T cell responses to AZD1222 COVID-19 vaccine. Assay used: immunoSEQ multiplex PCR; TCRdb lists only in-frame clones, some missing. This sample has some 140,000 clones, with 85% to 90% found just once. The material was peripheral blood, obtained on day 0 of AZD1222 vaccination. These receptors were taken from an adult in good health.

The chain combines TRBV19 with TRBJ2-1; 14 bases fit TRBD2. Germline V CDR1 and CDR2: LNHDA, SQIVND (reference sequence). With V trimmed by 4 bases and J by 8 bases, 10 bases remained unmatched. The CDR3 runs to 17 residues. CDR3 sequence: CASSTRLAGGPFDEQFF. DNA for the CDR3: TGTGCCAGTAGTACCAGACTAGCGGGAGGGCCGTTCGATGAGCAGTTCTTC. The entire variable domain, with the rest obtained from reference TRBV19 and TRBJ2-1, is as follows: DGGITQSPKYLFRKEGQNVTLSCEQNLNHDAMYWYRQDPGQGLRLIYYSQIVNDFQKGDIAEGYSVSREKKESFPLTVTSAQKNPTAFYLCASSTRLAGGPFDEQFFGPGTRLTVL.

The chain is built from TRBV18 and TRBJ2-7, with D possibly being TRBD1 (6 bases). The CDR3 is 14 amino acids. Germline CDR1 and CDR2: KGHSH and LQKENI. Trimming cost V 3 bases and J 7 bases, with 16 bases left between them. The CDR3 is CASSPETPTGEQYF. The DNA of the CDR3 is TGTGCCAGCTCACCCGAGACCCCAACAGGGGAGCAGTACTTC.

This clone was seen just once. The chain recombines TRBV28 with TRBJ2-5; weak D call: TRBD1 (5 bases). Trimming pared 6 bases from V and 2 bases from J, leaving 19 bases between. Germline CDR1 MDHEN, CDR2 SYDVKM. The CDR3 covers 16 residues. CDR3 loop: CASRDRHRSLQETQYF. The CDR3 nucleotides read TGTGCCAGCAGGGACCGACACAGGTCCTTACAAGAGACCCAGTACTTC. The whole variable domain, remainder taken from reference TRBV28 and TRBJ2-5, is DVKVTQSSRYLVKRTGEKVFLECVQDMDHENMFWYRQDPGLGLRLIYFSYDVKMKEKGDIPEGYSVSREKKERFSLILESASTNQTSMYLCASRDRHRSLQETQYFGPGTRLLVL.

The rearrangement uses TRBV6-5 and TRBJ2-1, with TRBD2 identical over 13 bases. This CDR3 has 15 amino acids. Germline-derived CDR1 and CDR2 are MNHEY and SVGAGI. The J segment lost 9 bases and the V segment lost 4 bases, leaving 6 bases of the junction unmatched. The CDR3 loop is CASSSPGTSGIEQFF. In DNA form, the CDR3 reads TGTGCCAGCAGTTCTCCCGGGACTAGCGGGATTGAGCAGTTCTTC.

The chain links TRBV6-5 to TRBJ1-1; D is possibly TRBD1 (5 bases). The CDR3 runs to 15 residues. Germline V CDR1 and CDR2: MNHEY, SVGAGI. V was cut by 0 bases and J by 4 bases, with 12 bases left in between. The CDR3 DNA reads as TGTGCCAGCAGTTACTCAGAAGGGGCCGGCACTGAAGCTTTCTTT. Amino acid sequence: CASSYSEGAGTEAFF.

The chain carries TRBV6-2 or TRBV6-3 and TRBJ2-3; D not certain. Trimming took off 5 bases at V and 0 bases at J, with 18 bases between the two ends. Looked up from germline, CDR1 is MNHEY and CDR2 is SVGEGT. The CDR3 length is 17 residues. The CDR3: CASSPRGRSASTDTQYF. CDR3 DNA sequence: TGTGCCAGCAGTCCCCGAGGACGGAGTGCTAGCACAGATACGCAGTATTTT.

The chain couples TRBV4-3 to TRBJ2-1; 8 bases are a match to TRBD2. This CDR3 has 17 amino acids. Germline-derived CDR1 and CDR2 are LGHNA and YSLEER. Trimming at V came to 0 bases and at J to 3 bases, leaving 7 bases not matched to a gene. The CDR3 here is CASSQDRPGGFYNEQFF. The CDR3 region has the DNA TGCGCCAGCAGCCAAGATCGGCCGGGAGGGTTCTACAATGAGCAGTTCTTC.